One and the same sample provided the 13 T cell receptor beta chains below, sequenced in a study of vaccination and CD4 T cells after COVID-19. Noted treatment: approximately 11-day PBMC culture with coronavirus spike peptide pools or control peptides (ViraFEST assay). No antigen has been assigned to these receptors. The Oncomine TCR Beta short-read assay was applied to DNA of cultured CD4+ T cells. TCRdb re-analysed the PCR reads in MiXCR, keeping a single row per CDR3 protein. Of around 21,000 distinct CDR3 sequences listed, roughly 50% are singletons. Sequencing was done on a sample of CD4+ T cells from blood, cultured in vitro. These receptors all come from a human donor who had recovered from COVID-19.

The chain employs TRBV12-3 or TRBV12-4 and TRBJ2-7; 7 bases are shared with TRBD1. The J segment lost 8 bases and the V segment lost 1 base, leaving 8 bases of the junction unmatched. The CDR3 covers 14 residues. CDR3 amino acids: CASSLEGAAGKQYF. The CDR3 bases are TGTGCCAGCAGTTTAGAGGGGGCTGCTGGGAAGCAGTACTTC.

This clonotype has a handful of counts. The rearrangement uses TRBV11-3 and TRBJ1-2; 9 positions match TRBD1. The V segment lost 5 bases and the J segment 1 base; nucleotides outside the gene matches: 5. Germline CDR1 and CDR2: SGHNT and YENEEA. The CDR3 runs 15 residues. Here the CDR3 reads CASSIGQGHNYGYTF. The CDR3 DNA reads TGTGCCAGCAGCATTGGACAGGGGCATAACTATGGCTACACCTTC. Based on the CDR3 plus reference TRBV11-3 and TRBJ1-2, the full variable domain is EAGVVQSPRYKIIEKKQPVAFWCNPISGHNTLYWYLQNLGQGPELLIRYENEEAVDDSQLPKDRFSAERLKGVDSTLKIQPAELGDSAVYLCASSIGQGHNYGYTFGSGTRLTVV.

The genes are TRBV7-2 and TRBJ1-5; a possible D gene is TRBD1 (5 bases). The germline gives CDR1 SGHTA, CDR2 FQGNSA. Deletions cut 2 bases from V and 5 bases from J, with 13 bases between. The CDR3 is made up of 15 amino acids. The DNA for the CDR3 is TGTGCCAGCAGCTTATATTGGACATTCGATCAGCCCCAGCATTTT. This gives the protein CASSLYWTFDQPQHF.

The chain couples TRBV20-1 to TRBJ1-1; 8 bases fit TRBD1. The trim removed 3 bases at V and 5 bases at J, leaving 14 bases unmatched. The CDR3 consists of 16 residues. Looked up from germline, CDR1 is DFQATT and CDR2 is SNEGSKA (reference sequence). The CDR3 nucleotides are TGCAGTGCTAGTCCCCCGCTCAGGGGGCCGGGAACTGAAGCTTTCTTT. Protein: CSASPPLRGPGTEAFF.

The gene calls are TRBV19 and TRBJ1-2; D gene unclear. Looked up from germline, CDR1 is LNHDA and CDR2 is SQIVND (reference sequence). Between the trimmed V and J ends, which lost 1 base and 6 bases, there was a span of 9 bases. The length of the CDR3 is 13 residues. CDR3 in DNA: TGTGCCAGTAGTATAGCGGTCATCGATGGCTACACCTTC. The encoded protein is CASSIAVIDGYTF.

The V gene is TRBV30, the J gene TRBJ1-2; no clear D. Germline V gene lookup returns CDR1 GTSNPN and CDR2 SVGIG (reference sequence). With 2 bases removed from V and 8 bases from J, the gap between germline ends came to 9 bases. The CDR3 totals 11 residues. The CDR3 reads CAWSPNAGYTF. In DNA form, the CDR3 reads TGTGCCTGGAGTCCGAATGCGGGCTACACCTTC.

As DNA, the CDR3 is TGTGCCAGCATCCTCCGACCCGGGGGGGGAAACACCATATATTTT. Residues: CASILRPGGGNTIYF. This chain joins TRBV7-2 and TRBJ1-3; TRBD1 might be the D (5 bases). Germline V gives CDR1 SGHTA, CDR2 FQGNSA. Trimming took off 7 bases at V and 4 bases at J, with 17 bases between the two ends. This CDR3 is built from 15 residues.

The sample holds a few counts of this clonotype. The rearrangement joins TRBV27 to TRBJ1-2; TRBD1 matches at 7 bases. The V segment lost 5 bases and the J segment 8 bases; nucleotides outside the gene matches: 20. Germline loops: CDR1 MNHEY, CDR2 SMNVEV (reference sequence). This CDR3 is 17 amino acids long. The CDR3 DNA sequence: TGTGCCAGCAGTCCGGGGGTTGACAGGGCCCTGAGTCGGGGCTACACCTTC. Protein: CASSPGVDRALSRGYTF.

The genes are TRBV27 and TRBJ2-2; 13 bases are shared with TRBD2. Looked up from germline, CDR1 is MNHEY and CDR2 is SMNVEV (reference sequence). The ends lost 4 bases at V and 7 bases at J; junction bases unmatched: 9. The CDR3 runs to 17 residues. The CDR3 reads CASSSLTSGGVNGELFF. The CDR3 DNA reads TGTGCCAGCAGTTCCCTCACTAGCGGGGGGGTTAACGGGGAGCTGTTTTTT.

The CDR3 sequence is CSAKLQGIMNTEAFF. In DNA, the CDR3 is TGCAGTGCTAAACTACAGGGCATCATGAACACTGAAGCTTTCTTT. The chain uses TRBV20-1 and TRBJ1-1, with TRBD1 as a possible D gene (6 bases). Germline V lookup: CDR1 DFQATT, CDR2 SNEGSKA (reference sequence). The V end was cut by 4 bases, the J end by 0 bases, with 15 bases between. CDR3 length: 15 residues.

V usage is TRBV2 and J usage is TRBJ1-1; D call uncertain. The germline V and J ends were trimmed by 11 bases and 5 bases, with 18 bases remaining between them. The germline gives CDR1 SNHLY, CDR2 FYNNEI. This CDR3 is built from 13 residues. CDR3 in amino acids: CASLEILGTEAFF. The DNA of the CDR3 is TGTGCCTCCCTGGAGATTTTGGGGACTGAAGCTTTCTTT.

The gene calls are TRBV12-3 or TRBV12-4 and TRBJ2-5; possible D gene TRBD1, 6 bases. This CDR3 spans 13 amino acids. V lost 5 bases and J lost 7, with 14 bases in between. The CDR3 sequence is CASSPLGGWTQYF. The CDR3, as DNA: TGTGCCAGCAGTCCCCTAGGGGGTTGGACCCAGTACTTC.

This clonotype occurred a few times. The rearrangement joins TRBV12-3 or TRBV12-4 to TRBJ1-2; 7 bases are shared with TRBD1. V was pared by 8 bases and J by 3 bases, with 9 bases of the junction left unmatched. This CDR3 is built from 14 residues. CDR3 DNA: TGTGCCAGCGCGCCAGGGGGAAAGTACTATGGCTACACCTTC. Amino acids: CASAPGGKYYGYTF.